This T cell receptor (beta chain) was documented in a study of cytomegalovirus exposure and HLA in healthy donors. General study points: Evidence from a later analysis indicated that most CMV-associated TCR beta chains looked HLA-restricted. Per a later analysis, about 15,000 TCR beta sequences showed association with HLA alleles at 0.05 false discovery rate.

The V and J ends lost 4 bases and 8 bases, in that order; junction bases with no gene match: 10. The CDR3 is 15 residues long. Germline V gene sequence: CDR1 MNHEY, CDR2 SVGAGI. Vbeta (60) and Jbeta (13) primers were used in the PCR. The data were produced by immunoSEQ multiplex PCR, yet TCRdb's version contains in-frame clones alone and is incomplete. The sample records about 130,000 clones, approximately 80% being singletons. With regard to this clone: Its antigen is not known.

The V and J genes are TRBV6-5 and TRBJ2-3, with 9 positions matching TRBD1. The source is a male donor in good health and CMV-seronegative. Sequenced material: PBMCs. CDR3 sequence: CASSSLTGGKGTQYF. The CDR3 DNA sequence: TGTGCCAGCAGTTCCCTGACAGGGGGTAAAGGTACGCAGTATTTT.